This T cell receptor beta chain was profiled in a study of cytomegalovirus exposure and HLA in healthy donors. Investigators did not record CMV serostatus for this donor. Comments on this clone: The antigen is not known.

J lost 9 bases, V lost 6 bases, and 7 bases had no gene match. The CDR3 has 13 amino acids. The germline gives CDR1 MNHEY, CDR2 SMNVEV (reference sequence). Study-level results: In presence/absence analyses, roughly uniform sequencing depth across donors was assumed. TCR beta V segments were, for the most part, productive about 87% or about 30% of the time in an earlier analysis.

Amplification used 60 Vbeta primers and 13 Jbeta primers. Here immunoSEQ multiplex PCR was the method, and the copy in TCRdb shows in-frame clones only, minus some. Of about 150,000 clones listed, around 79% are singletons. The origin of this receptor is a human donor in good health. The chain is built from TRBV27 and TRBJ2-1; 8 nucleotides line up with TRBD2. The specimen was PBMCs. The DNA for the CDR3 is TGTGCCAGCAGGGGATTAGCGGGAAGTGAGCAGTTCTTC. It translates to CASRGLAGSEQFF.